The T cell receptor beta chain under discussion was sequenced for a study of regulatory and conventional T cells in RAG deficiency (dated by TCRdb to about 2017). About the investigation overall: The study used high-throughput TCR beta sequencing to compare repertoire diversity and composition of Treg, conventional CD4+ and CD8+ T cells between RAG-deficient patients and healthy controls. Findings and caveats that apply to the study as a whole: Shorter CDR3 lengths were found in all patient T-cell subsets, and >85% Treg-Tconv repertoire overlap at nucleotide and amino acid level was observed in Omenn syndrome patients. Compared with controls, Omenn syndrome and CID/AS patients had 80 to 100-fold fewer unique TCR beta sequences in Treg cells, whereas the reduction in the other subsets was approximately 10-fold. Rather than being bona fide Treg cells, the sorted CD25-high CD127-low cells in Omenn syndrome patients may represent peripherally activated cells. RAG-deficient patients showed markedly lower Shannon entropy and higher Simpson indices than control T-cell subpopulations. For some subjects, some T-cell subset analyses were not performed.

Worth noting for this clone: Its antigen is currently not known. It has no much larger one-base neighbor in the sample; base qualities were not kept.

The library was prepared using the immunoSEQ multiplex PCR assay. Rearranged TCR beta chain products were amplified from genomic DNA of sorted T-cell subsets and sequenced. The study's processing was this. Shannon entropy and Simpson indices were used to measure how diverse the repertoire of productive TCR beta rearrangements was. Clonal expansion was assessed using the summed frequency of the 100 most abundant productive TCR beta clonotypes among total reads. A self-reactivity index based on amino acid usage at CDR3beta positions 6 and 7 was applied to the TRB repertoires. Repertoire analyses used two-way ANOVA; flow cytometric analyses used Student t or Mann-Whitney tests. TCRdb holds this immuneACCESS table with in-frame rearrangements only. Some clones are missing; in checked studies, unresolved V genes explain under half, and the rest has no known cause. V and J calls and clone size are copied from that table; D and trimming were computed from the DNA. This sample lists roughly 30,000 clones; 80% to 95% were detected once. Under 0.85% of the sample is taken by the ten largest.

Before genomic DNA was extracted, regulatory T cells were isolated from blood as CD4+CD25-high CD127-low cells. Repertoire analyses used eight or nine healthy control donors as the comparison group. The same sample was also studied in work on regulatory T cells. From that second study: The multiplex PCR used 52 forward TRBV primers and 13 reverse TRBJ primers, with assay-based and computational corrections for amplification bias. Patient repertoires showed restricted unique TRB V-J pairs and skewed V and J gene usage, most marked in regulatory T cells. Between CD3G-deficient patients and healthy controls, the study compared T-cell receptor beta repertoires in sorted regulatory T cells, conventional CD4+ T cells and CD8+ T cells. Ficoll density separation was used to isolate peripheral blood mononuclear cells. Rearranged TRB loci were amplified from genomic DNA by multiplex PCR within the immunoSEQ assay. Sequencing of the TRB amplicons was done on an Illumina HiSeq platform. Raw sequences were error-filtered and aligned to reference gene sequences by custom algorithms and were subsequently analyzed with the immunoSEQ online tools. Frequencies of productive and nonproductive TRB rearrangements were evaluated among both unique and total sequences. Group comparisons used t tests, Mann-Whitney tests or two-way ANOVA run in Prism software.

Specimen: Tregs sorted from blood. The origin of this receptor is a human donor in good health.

The CDR3 protein: CAISLTYLDRFQAVMNTEAFF. The sequenced DNA: TGTGCCATCAGCCTCACCTACCTGGACAGATTCCAAGCAGTCATGAACACTGAAGCTTTCTTT. The chain uses TRBV10-3 and TRBJ1-1, with TRBD1 tentatively as D gene (6 bases match). CDR1 and CDR2 were assigned from the germline V gene as ENHRY and SYGVKD. V loses 6 bases of germline sequence and J loses 0 bases, and the interval between the two ends is 32 bases. The CDR3 has 21 amino acids, counting the end cysteine and phenylalanine. Here the CDR3 DNA is all that survives: 63 bases in frame from base 1.